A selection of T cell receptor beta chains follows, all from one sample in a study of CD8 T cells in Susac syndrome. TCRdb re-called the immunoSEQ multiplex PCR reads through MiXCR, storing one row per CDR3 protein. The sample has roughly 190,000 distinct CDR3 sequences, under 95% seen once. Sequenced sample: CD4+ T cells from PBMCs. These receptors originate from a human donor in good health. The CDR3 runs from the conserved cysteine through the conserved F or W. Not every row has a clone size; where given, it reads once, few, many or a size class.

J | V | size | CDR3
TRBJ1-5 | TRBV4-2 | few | CASSQDWQEPQHF
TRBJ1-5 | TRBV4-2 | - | CASSQDQYGQGGNQPQHF
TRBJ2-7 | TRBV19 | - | CASSGRDSSYEQYF
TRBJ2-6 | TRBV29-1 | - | CSIHRGVGANVLTF
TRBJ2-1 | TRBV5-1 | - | CASRQFGGRGHDEQFF
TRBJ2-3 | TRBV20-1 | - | CSPGGGTDTQYF
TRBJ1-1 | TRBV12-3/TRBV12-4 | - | CASIPRDSPERAFF
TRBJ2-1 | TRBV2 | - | CASSERGNNEQFF
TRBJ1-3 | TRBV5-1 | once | CASTRDSSGNTIYF
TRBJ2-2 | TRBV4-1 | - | CASSQEGSGVAGELFF
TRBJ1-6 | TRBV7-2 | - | CASSGGTEHNSPLHF
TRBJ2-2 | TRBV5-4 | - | CASTSPGLRNTGELFF
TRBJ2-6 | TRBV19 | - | CASTPGVQAANVLTF
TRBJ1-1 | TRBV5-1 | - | CASSLAYSRGNTEAFF
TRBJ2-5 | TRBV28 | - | CASSFIAETQYF
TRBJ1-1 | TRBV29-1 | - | CSVSLGRKNTEAFF
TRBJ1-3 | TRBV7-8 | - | CASSFGQQGPTIYF
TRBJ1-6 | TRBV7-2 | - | CASSLDAGLHSPLHF
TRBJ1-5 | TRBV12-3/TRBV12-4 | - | CASSPRTGGVQPQHF
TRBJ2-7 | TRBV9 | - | CASTPTGQGAYEQYF
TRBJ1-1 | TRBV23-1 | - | CASSQSPGSMNTEAFF
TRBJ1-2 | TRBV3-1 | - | CASSQDTAGNYGYTF
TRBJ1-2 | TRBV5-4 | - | CASSPTGGNYGYTF
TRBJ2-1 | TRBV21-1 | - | CASSKGSDGTAYNEQFF
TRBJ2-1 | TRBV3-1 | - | CASRQGASGGRNEQFF
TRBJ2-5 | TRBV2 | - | CASSVGSGGAETQYF
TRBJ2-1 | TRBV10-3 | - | CAIGETGRTYNEQFF
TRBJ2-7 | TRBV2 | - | CASSALSYEQYF
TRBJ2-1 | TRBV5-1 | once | CASRLDWTAYNEQFF
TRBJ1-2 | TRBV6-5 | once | CASSRDRRGYGYTF
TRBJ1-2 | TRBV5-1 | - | CASSLAGGSYGYTF
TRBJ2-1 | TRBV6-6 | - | CASSPSPRTRDNEQFF
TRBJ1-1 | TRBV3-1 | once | CASSQVAHRETAFF
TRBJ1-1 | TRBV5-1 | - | CASSLKQGVGAFF
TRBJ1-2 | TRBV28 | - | CASSIGSAYGYTF
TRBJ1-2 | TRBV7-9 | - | CASLESSYGYTF
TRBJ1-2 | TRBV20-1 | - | CSASIRASNYGYTF
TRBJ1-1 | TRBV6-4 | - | CASSESGASTEAFF
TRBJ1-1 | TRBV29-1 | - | CSVAGTGGTEAFF
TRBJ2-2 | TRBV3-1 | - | CASSRSWTANTGELFF
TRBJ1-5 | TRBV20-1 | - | CSAPRPGYSNQPQHF
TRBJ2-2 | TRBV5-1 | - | CASSSRTARELFF
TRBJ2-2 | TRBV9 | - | CASTLVEASGELFF
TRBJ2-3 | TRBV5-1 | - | CASSFERANQYF
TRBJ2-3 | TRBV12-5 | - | CASGLVRDRGEDTQYF
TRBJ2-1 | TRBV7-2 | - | CASSQAVTSHEQFF
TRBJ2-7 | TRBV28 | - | CASIRGTDYEQYF
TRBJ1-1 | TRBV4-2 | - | CASSQVGPKNTEAFF
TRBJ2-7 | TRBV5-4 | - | CASSSGGPYPTNEQYF
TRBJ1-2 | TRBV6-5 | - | CASSYLSGNYGYTF
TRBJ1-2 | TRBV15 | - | CATIRSQASSPYGYTF
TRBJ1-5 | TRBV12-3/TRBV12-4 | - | CASSPGTGGGDGQPQHF
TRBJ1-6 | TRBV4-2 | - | CASSRGAGAARWNNSPLHF